This T cell receptor beta chain was sequenced for a study of CD8+ T cells in alopecia areata. This clone was found a few times. This sample also contains other DNA sequences that code for the same CDR3. Indicated treatment: oral pan-JAK inhibitor, 5-10 mg twice daily. The V end was cut by 1 base, the J end by 4 bases, with 11 bases between. The CDR3 contains 15 residues. Germline V gene sequence: CDR1 SEHNR, CDR2 FQNEAQ (reference sequence). Sequencing templates came from extracted RNA that was reverse transcribed into cDNA. The assay was immunoSEQ multiplex PCR, and TCRdb's table has in-frame clones only and misses some. Of approximately 120,000 clones listed, approximately 60% were seen once; the top ten hold around 6%.

The source of this sequence is a human donor with alopecia areata. The starting material was CD4+ T cells sorted from blood, obtained at week 4, from a patient treated with tofacitinib. The chain is built from TRBV7-9 and TRBJ1-5, with D maybe TRBD1 (6 bases). CDR3 sequence reads: CASSLVGAGNQPQHF. DNA of the CDR3: TGTGCCAGCAGCTTAGTGGGGGCAGGGAATCAGCCCCAGCATTTT.